Shown below are 3 T cell receptor beta chains from a single sample sequenced in a study of blood T cell repertoires in COVID-19. Method: immunoSEQ multiplex PCR; TCRdb's copy keeps in-frame clones and lacks some. The sample carries 200,000 to 250,000 clones, approximately 81% recorded once. Sample: peripheral blood. These receptors came from an elderly woman with acute or convalescent COVID-19.

V usage is TRBV11-3 and J usage is TRBJ2-7, with 9 bases aligning to TRBD1. Trimming took 1 base from V and 0 from J; bases not matched to a gene: 4. The CDR3 loop spans 16 amino acids. Per germline, CDR1 SGHNT and CDR2 YENEEA. The CDR3 protein is CASSLAGQGSSYEQYF. The DNA of the CDR3 is TGTGCCAGCAGCTTAGCGGGACAGGGTTCCTCCTACGAGCAGTACTTC.

The CDR3 DNA is TGTGCCAAGTCGACGGGGAGGGAGACCCAGTACTTC. This translates into CAKSTGRETQYF. The V call is TRBV2, the J call TRBJ2-5, with a weak D call TRBD2 (6 bases). V dropped 10 bases and J dropped 5 bases, with 14 bases sitting between them. The CDR3 is 12 amino acids. Germline assignment: CDR1 SNHLY and CDR2 FYNNEI.

The V gene is TRBV3-1 (or the pseudogene TRBV3-2), the J gene TRBJ1-1; D not resolved. Germline V gives CDR1 LGHDT, CDR2 YNNKEL (reference sequence). V dropped 1 base and J dropped 5 bases, with 8 bases sitting between them. This CDR3 is built from 13 residues. This CDR3 reads CASSQVTRTEAFF. CDR3 sequence (DNA): TGTGCCAGCAGCCAAGTGACGAGGACTGAAGCTTTCTTT.